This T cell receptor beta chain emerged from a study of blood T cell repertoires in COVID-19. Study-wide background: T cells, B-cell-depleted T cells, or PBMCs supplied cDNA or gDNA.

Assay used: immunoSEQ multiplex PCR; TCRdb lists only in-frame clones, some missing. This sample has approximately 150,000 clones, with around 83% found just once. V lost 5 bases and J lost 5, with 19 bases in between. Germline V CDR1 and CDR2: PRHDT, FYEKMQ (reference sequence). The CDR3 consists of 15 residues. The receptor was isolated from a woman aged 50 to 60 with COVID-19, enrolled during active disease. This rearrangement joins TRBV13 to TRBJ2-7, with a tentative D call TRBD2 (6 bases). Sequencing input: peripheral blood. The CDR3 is CASSVGGLGRHEQYF. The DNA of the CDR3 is TGTGCCAGCAGCGTCGGGGGTTTGGGGCGACACGAGCAGTACTTC.